The rows below give T cell receptor beta chains drawn from one sample of a study of patients and donors after allogeneic stem cell transplantation. TCRdb redid the calling of the RT-PCR reads with MiXCR, one entry per CDR3 protein. The repertoire has roughly 8,000 distinct CDR3 sequences, approximately 10% of them found once; the top ten carry about 50%. The sequencing input was blood, either unsorted or a sorted T cell fraction (not recorded which). The receptors were sampled from a human donor who was either an allogeneic HSCT recipient or a stem cell or donor lymphocyte infusion donor (not recorded which). It is not recorded whose cells these are; they may come from a transplant donor. CDR3s include the opening cysteine and the closing phenylalanine or tryptophan. Fields, in order: clone size, V gene, D gene, J gene, CDR3 protein, CDR3 DNA. D genes are given only for firm matches. Only part of the rows carry a size: once, few, many, or a class if the clone is expanded.

size: many; V: TRBV5-4; D: -; J: TRBJ1-2; CDR3: CASSPVGGYGYTF; DNA: TGTGCCAGCAGCCCCGTGGGTGGCTATGGCTACACCTTC
size: -; V: TRBV29-1; D: -; J: TRBJ1-1; CDR3: CSVERGYTEAFF; DNA: TGCAGCGTTGAAAGGGGGTACACTGAAGCTTTCTTT
size: -; V: TRBV29-1; D: -; J: TRBJ2-7; CDR3: CSVAWLSYEQYF; DNA: TGCAGCGTTGCTTGGCTCTCCTACGAGCAGTACTTC
size: few; V: TRBV20-1; D: -; J: TRBJ1-2; CDR3: CSARWTPYGYTF; DNA: TGCAGTGCTAGGTGGACACCCTATGGCTACACCTTC
size: -; V: TRBV20-1; D: TRBD2; J: TRBJ2-1; CDR3: CSLAGGTEQFF; DNA: TGCAGCTTAGCGGGGGGGACTGAGCAGTTCTTC
size: -; V: TRBV10-3; D: -; J: TRBJ2-5; CDR3: CAISESNPGKRETQYF; DNA: TGTGCCATCAGTGAGTCGAACCCAGGGAAGCGTGAGACCCAGTACTTC
size: -; V: TRBV5-1; D: TRBD2; J: TRBJ2-1; CDR3: CASSLANWASGGNEQFF; DNA: TGCGCCAGCAGCTTGGCTAACTGGGCTAGCGGGGGAAATGAGCAGTTCTTC
size: few; V: TRBV27; D: TRBD1; J: TRBJ2-2; CDR3: CASRKGQTNTGELFF; DNA: TGTGCCAGCAGGAAGGGACAGACGAACACCGGGGAGCTGTTTTTT
size: few; V: TRBV2; D: -; J: TRBJ2-2; CDR3: CASTFGGDIGELFF; DNA: TGTGCCAGCACCTTTGGGGGGGACATCGGGGAGCTGTTTTTT
size: -; V: TRBV30; D: -; J: TRBJ1-6; CDR3: CAWSARGPENSPLHF; DNA: TGTGCCTGGAGCGCGCGGGGCCCCGAGAATTCACCCCTCCACTTT
size: many; V: TRBV5-1; D: TRBD2; J: TRBJ2-2; CDR3: CASSLGTSRNTGELFF; DNA: TGCGCCAGCAGCCTCGGGACTAGCAGGAACACCGGGGAGCTGTTTTTT
size: many; V: TRBV12-3/TRBV12-4; D: -; J: TRBJ1-5; CDR3: CASSPSLLADSNQPQHF; DNA: TGTGCCAGCAGTCCCTCTTTGTTGGCCGATAGCAATCAGCCCCAGCATTTT
size: few; V: TRBV19; D: -; J: TRBJ2-1; CDR3: CASSPKGGGEQFF; DNA: TGTGCCAGTAGCCCGAAGGGAGGGGGTGAGCAGTTCTTC
size: -; V: TRBV10-3; D: TRBD1; J: TRBJ2-2; CDR3: CAIGRGPEAGELFF; DNA: TGTGCCATCGGTAGGGGGCCGGAGGCCGGGGAGCTGTTTTTT
size: -; V: TRBV6-5; D: -; J: TRBJ1-5; CDR3: CASSYSRASNQPQHF; DNA: TGTGCCAGCAGTTACTCACGGGCGAGCAATCAGCCCCAGCATTTT
size: -; V: TRBV7-6; D: TRBD1; J: TRBJ2-2; CDR3: CASGKPGGTVTGELFF; DNA: TGTGCCAGCGGTAAACCAGGGGGAACTGTAACCGGGGAGCTGTTTTTT
size: few; V: TRBV20-1; D: -; J: TRBJ1-5; CDR3: CSARYRDSNQPQHF; DNA: TGCAGTGCTAGATATAGAGACAGTAATCAGCCCCAGCATTTT